Following are 27 T cell receptor beta chains from one sample sequenced in a study of T cell responses to AZD1222 COVID-19 vaccine. Generated by immunoSEQ multiplex PCR, the TCRdb table keeps only in-frame clones and is missing some. The sample consists of about 99,000 clones, approximately 91% of them appearing once. The source was peripheral blood, collected 28 days after the second AZD1222 dose. These receptors originate from an adult who received the AZD1222 COVID-19 vaccine.

V is TRBV18 and J is TRBJ1-4; D possibly corresponds to TRBD1 (6 bases). The CDR3 length is 15 residues. Germline CDR1 KGHSH, CDR2 LQKENI. The V end lost 3 bases, the J end lost 5 bases, and 13 bases lay between the germline ends. The CDR3 sequence: CASSPPGQQNEKLFF. The CDR3 nucleotides are TGTGCCAGCTCACCCCCGGGACAACAAAATGAAAAACTGTTTTTT.

V is TRBV28 and J is TRBJ1-6; TRBD1 aligns across 10 bases. The CDR3 covers 15 residues. The ends lost 5 bases at V and 6 bases at J; junction bases unmatched: 4. Germline CDR1 reads MDHEN; CDR2 reads SYDVKM. The CDR3: CASSPTGGTNSPLHF. The CDR3 DNA reads as TGTGCCAGCAGTCCGACAGGGGGCACTAATTCACCCCTCCACTTT.

The CDR3 loop is CASSLALSYNEQFF. CDR3 DNA: TGTGCCAGCAGCTTGGCTCTATCCTACAATGAGCAGTTCTTC. This chain uses TRBV5-5 with TRBJ2-1; D ambiguous. Germline CDR1 reads SGHKS; CDR2 reads YYEKEE (reference sequence). The ends were cut back, 0 bases at V and 1 base at J, with 5 bases in the middle. The length of the CDR3 is 14 residues. The entire variable domain, with the rest obtained from reference TRBV5-5 and TRBJ2-1, is as follows: DAGVTQSPTHLIKTRGQQVTLRCSPISGHKSVSWYQQVLGQGPQFIFQYYEKEERGRGNFPDRFSARQFPNYSSELNVNALLLGDSALYLCASSLALSYNEQFFGPGTRLTVL.

The J gene is TRBJ1-1, the V gene TRBV15; D call uncertain. The germline V gene has CDR1 LNHNV and CDR2 YYDKDF (reference sequence). CDR3 length: 13 amino acids. Trimming removed 4 bases from V and 1 base from J, with 7 bases in between. The CDR3 coding sequence is TGTGCCACCAGCAAGACCGGGAACACTGAAGCTTTCTTT. Translation: CATSKTGNTEAFF.

The chain carries TRBV29-1 and TRBJ2-1, with TRBD2 matching 11 bases. The CDR3 extends over 13 amino acids. V shed 7 bases and J 4 bases; nucleotides not matched to a gene: 3. CDR1 is SQVTM and CDR2 is ANQGSEA in the germline V gene. In DNA, the CDR3 is TGCAGCGGGGGACTAGCGGATTACAATGAGCAGTTCTTC. As protein: CSGGLADYNEQFF.

The rearrangement links TRBV5-1 to TRBJ2-1; 9 nucleotides align to TRBD2. This CDR3 is built from 15 residues. Unmatched junction bases numbered 9, after V lost 3 bases and J lost 8 bases. Looked up from germline, CDR1 is SGHRS and CDR2 is YFSETQ. The CDR3 DNA sequence: TGCGCCAGCAGCTGGCGGGGGGGCGAGTTAGATGAGCAGTTCTTC. Translating gives CASSWRGGELDEQFF.

This clone was detected only once. The V call is TRBV9, the J call TRBJ2-3; 11 bases align to TRBD2. The CDR3 has 17 amino acids. J gave up 4 bases and V 7 bases, and 14 bases lay outside the gene matches. Per the germline V gene, CDR1 is SGDLS and CDR2 is YYNGEE. In nucleotides, the CDR3 is TGTGCCAGCTCTCGGGGCGGTACTAGCGGGAGTTCAGATACGCAGTATTTT. Translated, it gives CASSRGGTSGSSDTQYF.

The chain employs TRBV29-1 and TRBJ2-2, with unresolved D. Per the germline V gene, CDR1 is SQVTM and CDR2 is ANQGSEA. The CDR3 spans 13 residues. V was shortened by 1 base and J by 4 bases, with 7 bases between the two germline ends. The CDR3 region is CSVEVAGTGELFF. The CDR3 coding sequence is TGCAGCGTTGAAGTCGCTGGCACCGGGGAGCTGTTTTTT.

The chain is built from TRBV10-1 and TRBJ2-2; TRBD1 might be the D (6 bases). The CDR3 sequence is 16 residues long. V lost 6 bases and J lost 1, with 15 bases in between. Looked up from germline, CDR1 is WNHNN and CDR2 is SYGVQD (reference sequence). The CDR3 DNA reads TGCGCCAGCAGCAGATCCGGGACAATGAACACCGGGGAGCTGTTTTTT. Residues: CASSRSGTMNTGELFF.

The gene calls are TRBV19 and TRBJ2-7, with 10 bases that match TRBD2. The germline CDR1 and CDR2 sequences are LNHDA and SQIVND (reference sequence). J gave up 7 bases and V 6 bases, and 9 bases lay outside the gene matches. This CDR3 comprises 14 residues. DNA for the CDR3: TGTGCCAGTAGGGGACTAGCGCCTACGGGGGAGCAGTACTTC. Encoded protein: CASRGLAPTGEQYF.

The chain joins TRBV6-4 to TRBJ2-1, with D perhaps matching TRBD2 (6 bases). Trimming stripped 4 bases from V and 9 bases from J, with 13 bases between. This CDR3 has 13 residues. The germline gives CDR1 MRHNA, CDR2 SNTAGT. CDR3 nucleotide sequence: TGTGCCAGCAGTGTAACTAGCTCTGGTGAGCAGTTCTTC. This gives the protein CASSVTSSGEQFF.

The chain combines TRBV14 with TRBJ2-5; no firm D call. Deletions cut 8 bases from V and 4 bases from J, with 8 bases between. The CDR3 has 11 residues. Germline values: CDR1 SGHDN, CDR2 FVKESK. CDR3 protein: CASARLETQYF. The CDR3 nucleotides read TGTGCCAGCGCTAGGCTAGAGACCCAGTACTTC. The variable domain in full, completed from reference TRBV14 and TRBJ2-5, reads EAGVTQFPSHSVIEKGQTVTLRCDPISGHDNLYWYRRVMGKEIKFLLHFVKESKQDESGMPNNRFLAERTGGTYSTLKVQPAELEDSGVYFCASARLETQYFGPGTRLLVL.

The chain's CDR3 is CASSPGQGSYEQYF. CDR3 sequence (DNA): TGTGCCAGCAGCCCGGGACAGGGATCCTACGAGCAGTACTTC. V is TRBV4-2 and J is TRBJ2-7; 9 bases line up with TRBD1. Germline V gives CDR1 LGHNA, CDR2 YNFKEQ. The V gene end was trimmed by 4 bases and the J gene end by 1 base; junction bases not matched to a gene: 2. CDR3 length: 14 amino acids.

The rearrangement uses TRBV3-1 (or the pseudogene TRBV3-2) and TRBJ2-1; D assignment may be TRBD1 or TRBD2 (6 bases each). Germline V gene sequence: CDR1 LGHDT, CDR2 YNNKEL (reference sequence). V was cut by 1 base and J by 5 bases, with 18 bases left in between. This CDR3 is built from 17 residues. The CDR3 spells CASSQGRGLAKHNEQFF. CDR3 nucleotides: TGTGCCAGCAGCCAAGGTCGGGGGCTAGCGAAACACAATGAGCAGTTCTTC.

The chain is built from TRBV6-2 or TRBV6-3 and TRBJ2-1, with D maybe TRBD1 (6 bases). This CDR3 is built from 13 residues. The V gene's germline CDR1 is MNHEY and CDR2 SVGEGT. V dropped 5 bases and J dropped 8 bases, with 13 bases sitting between them. CDR3 sequence (DNA): TGTGCCAGCAGTCCAGGGGAAGAATATGAGCAGTTCTTC. It codes for CASSPGEEYEQFF.

This rearrangement joins TRBV5-1 to TRBJ2-1; no firm D call. V was shortened by 5 bases and J by 6 bases, with 15 bases between the two germline ends. This CDR3 has 14 residues. Per germline, CDR1 SGHRS and CDR2 YFSETQ. The chain's CDR3 is CASSFSSTRNEQFF. The DNA of the CDR3 is TGCGCCAGCAGTTTTTCCTCGACTCGCAATGAGCAGTTCTTC. Supplemented by reference TRBV5-1 and TRBJ2-1, the full variable domain reads KAGVTQTPRYLIKTRGQQVTLSCSPISGHRSVSWYQQTPGQGLQFLFEYFSETQRNKGNFPGRFSGRQFSNSRSEMNVSTLELGDSALYLCASSFSSTRNEQFFGPGTRLTVL.

A few counts support this clone. This chain joins TRBV11-3 and TRBJ1-1; TRBD1 agrees at 7 bases. The CDR3 contains 16 residues. Germline CDR1 is SGHNT and CDR2 is YENEEA. The V gene end was trimmed by 0 bases and the J gene end by 6 bases; junction bases not matched to a gene: 10. The CDR3 nucleotides read TGTGCCAGCAGCTTAGATGGGCGACAGGGTTCGGCTGAAGCTTTCTTT. Encoded protein: CASSLDGRQGSAEAFF. The full variable domain, rest sourced from reference TRBV11-3 and TRBJ1-1, is EAGVVQSPRYKIIEKKQPVAFWCNPISGHNTLYWYLQNLGQGPELLIRYENEEAVDDSQLPKDRFSAERLKGVDSTLKIQPAELGDSAVYLCASSLDGRQGSAEAFFGQGTRLTVV.

This clone was observed a single time. The V and J genes are TRBV2 and TRBJ2-5; D unclear. This CDR3 is built from 17 residues. The V end was cut by 7 bases, the J end by 1 base, with 22 bases between. Germline loops: CDR1 SNHLY, CDR2 FYNNEI. The DNA of the CDR3 is TGTGCCAGCATTCTCTCACACAACAAGGCCTCCCAAGAGACCCAGTACTTC. It is translated as CASILSHNKASQETQYF. Full variable domain (outside the CDR3, taken from reference TRBV2 and TRBJ2-5): EPEVTQTPSHQVTQMGQEVILRCVPISNHLYFYWYRQILGQKVEFLVSFYNNEISEKSEIFDDQFSVERPDGSNFTLKIRSTKLEDSAMYFCASILSHNKASQETQYFGPGTRLLVL.

The chain combines TRBV19 with TRBJ2-7; TRBD1 agrees at 9 bases. Losses at the gene ends were 10 bases for V and 0 bases for J; bases not matched to a gene: 4. The CDR3 contains 13 residues. Per germline, CDR1 LNHDA and CDR2 SQIVND (reference sequence). CDR3: CATKQGASYEQYF. CDR3 coding DNA: TGTGCCACCAAACAGGGGGCCTCCTACGAGCAGTACTTC.

The chain combines TRBV7-2 with TRBJ2-3, with D perhaps TRBD2 (5 bases). From germline, CDR1 is SGHTA and CDR2 FQGNSA. Deletions cut 2 bases from V and 4 bases from J, with 10 bases between. The CDR3 has 14 amino acids. The CDR3 nucleotides are TGTGCCAGCAGCTTAAGAGGGAGAGCAGATACGCAGTATTTT. This translates into CASSLRGRADTQYF.

This clone has a single count. The J gene is TRBJ2-2, the V gene TRBV7-9, with a possible D match to TRBD1 (5 bases). V dropped 2 bases and J dropped 7 bases, with 23 bases sitting between them. Germline assignment: CDR1 SEHNR and CDR2 FQNEAQ (reference sequence). This CDR3 has 18 residues. The CDR3 protein is CASSLPQPPRTPNGELFF. CDR3 coding DNA: TGTGCCAGCAGCTTACCCCAACCCCCCCGGACACCCAACGGGGAGCTGTTTTTT.

The J gene is TRBJ1-3, the V gene TRBV6-5; unclear D gene. The CDR3 has 13 amino acids. The germline V gene encodes CDR1 MNHEY and CDR2 SVGAGI. The germline V and J ends were trimmed by 4 bases and 3 bases, with 7 bases remaining between them. CDR3 DNA sequence: TGTGCCAGCAGTTCCCAAGGTGGAAACACCATATATTTT. It yields the protein CASSSQGGNTIYF.

V gene TRBV30 combines with J gene TRBJ1-3; D perhaps matches TRBD1 (6 bases). Germline lookup yields CDR1 GTSNPN and CDR2 SVGIG (reference sequence). The CDR3 is 14 amino acids. Trimming took off 0 bases at V and 3 bases at J, with 9 bases between the two ends. CDR3 coding DNA: TGTGCCTGGAGTGTACTCAGGGGTGGAAACACCATATATTTT. Translated, it gives CAWSVLRGGNTIYF.

The V gene is TRBV30, the J gene TRBJ2-2; 7 nucleotides align to TRBD2. This CDR3 is 13 amino acids long. CDR1 and CDR2 from the germline V gene are GTSNPN and SVGIG (reference sequence). The CDR3 bases are TGTGCTGGGGGAGGGTACAACACCGGGGAGCTGTTTTTT. Translation: CAGGGYNTGELFF.

CDR3 nucleotide sequence: TGTGCCAGCAGCCTACGACAGGGGGGTCAAGAGACCCAGTACTTC. Its protein product is CASSLRQGGQETQYF. This chain links TRBV7-9 with TRBJ2-5, with 9 bases fitting TRBD1. J gave up 2 bases and V 5 bases, and 6 bases lay outside the gene matches. The CDR3 has 15 amino acids. Germline loops: CDR1 SEHNR, CDR2 FQNEAQ (reference sequence).

V is TRBV2 and J is TRBJ1-1; 9 bases map to TRBD1. The CDR3 contains 15 residues. The J segment lost 4 bases and the V segment lost 6 bases, leaving 9 bases of the junction unmatched. Germline V gene lookup returns CDR1 SNHLY and CDR2 FYNNEI. CDR3 amino acids: CASSDGQGYGTEAFF. CDR3 sequence (DNA): TGTGCCAGCAGCGATGGACAGGGGTATGGCACTGAAGCTTTCTTT.

The V and J genes are TRBV30 and TRBJ2-7, with D perhaps matching TRBD2 (7 bases). This CDR3 comprises 15 residues. V lost 0 bases, J lost 0 bases, and 12 bases lay in between. The germline V gene has CDR1 GTSNPN and CDR2 SVGIG (reference sequence). The CDR3 spells CAWSVGGAYSYEQYF. In DNA, the CDR3 is TGTGCCTGGAGTGTAGGGGGGGCCTACTCCTACGAGCAGTACTTC.